Shown below are 7 T cell receptor beta chains from a single sample sequenced in a study of blood T cell repertoires in COVID-19. The data were produced by immunoSEQ multiplex PCR, yet TCRdb's version contains in-frame clones alone and is incomplete. The top ten clones hold about 4.3% of a sample with roughly 240,000 clones, roughly 80% of them seen once. The sample was peripheral blood. The origin of the receptors is a man aged 60-69 years who had recovered from COVID-19.

The chain links TRBV20-1 to TRBJ1-4; D not certain. The germline CDR1 and CDR2 sequences are DFQATT and SNEGSKA (reference sequence). The V and J ends lost 8 bases and 4 bases respectively, with 8 bases between them. There are 11 residues in the CDR3. The CDR3, as DNA: TGCAGTTGTCAGTTTAATGAAAAACTGTTTTTT. As protein: CSCQFNEKLFF.

The chain couples TRBV5-1 to TRBJ2-1, with D unclear. Trimming stripped 5 bases from V and 5 bases from J, with 5 bases between. The CDR3 runs 11 residues. In germline, CDR1 is SGHRS, CDR2 YFSETQ. CDR3 bases: TGCGCCAGCAGGGCCGACAATGAGCAGTTCTTC. This sequence encodes CASRADNEQFF.

This clone was counted between two and nine times. The chain has TRBV10-3 and TRBJ2-2; possibly TRBD1 for D (6 bases). The V and J ends lost 1 base and 4 bases respectively, with 10 bases between them. In germline, CDR1 is ENHRY, CDR2 SYGVKD. This CDR3 contains 15 residues. The CDR3 loop reads CAISELQGGTGELFF. CDR3 DNA: TGTGCCATCAGTGAGTTACAGGGCGGCACCGGGGAGCTGTTTTTT.

The chain has TRBV5-1 and TRBJ2-1; 13 nucleotides agree with TRBD2. V gave up 4 bases and J gave up 0 bases; unmatched junction bases: 7. CDR1 is SGHRS, CDR2 YFSETQ, per germline. This CDR3 is 18 amino acids long. Here the CDR3 reads CASSPGLAGLSSYNEQFF. CDR3 coding DNA: TGCGCCAGCAGCCCGGGACTAGCGGGACTAAGCTCCTACAATGAGCAGTTCTTC. The full variable domain, rest sourced from reference TRBV5-1 and TRBJ2-1, is KAGVTQTPRYLIKTRGQQVTLSCSPISGHRSVSWYQQTPGQGLQFLFEYFSETQRNKGNFPGRFSGRQFSNSRSEMNVSTLELGDSALYLCASSPGLAGLSSYNEQFFGPGTRLTVL.

The chain joins TRBV6-5 to TRBJ2-5, with D perhaps matching TRBD2 (6 bases). The CDR3 has 16 amino acids. The V gene lost 4 bases and the J gene lost 6 bases, with 21 bases spanning the gap. Germline V gene lookup returns CDR1 MNHEY and CDR2 SVGAGI. CDR3 DNA sequence: TGTGCCAGCAGTTCCGGACTAAGTCCCCCATTGAAGACCCAGTACTTC. It yields the protein CASSSGLSPPLKTQYF.

This clone has a handful of counts. The chain combines TRBV6-1 with TRBJ1-2; D is perhaps TRBD1 (6 bases). This CDR3 is 15 amino acids long. Looked up from germline, CDR1 is MNHNS and CDR2 is SASEGT. V lost 3 bases and J lost 4, with 15 bases in between. This CDR3 is CASSESAGVRYGYTF. The DNA for the CDR3 is TGTGCCAGCAGTGAGTCGGCAGGGGTACGCTATGGCTACACCTTC.

V and J are TRBV27 and TRBJ2-7; 7 bases agree with TRBD1. The CDR3 spans 17 residues. Germline V gene data show CDR1 as MNHEY and CDR2 as SMNVEV (reference sequence). The V gene end was trimmed by 0 bases and the J gene end by 4 bases; junction bases not matched to a gene: 12. The CDR3 DNA reads as TGTGCCAGCAGTTTATCCCCCGACAGGGCGCTCAAATACGAGCAGTACTTC. It encodes CASSLSPDRALKYEQYF.